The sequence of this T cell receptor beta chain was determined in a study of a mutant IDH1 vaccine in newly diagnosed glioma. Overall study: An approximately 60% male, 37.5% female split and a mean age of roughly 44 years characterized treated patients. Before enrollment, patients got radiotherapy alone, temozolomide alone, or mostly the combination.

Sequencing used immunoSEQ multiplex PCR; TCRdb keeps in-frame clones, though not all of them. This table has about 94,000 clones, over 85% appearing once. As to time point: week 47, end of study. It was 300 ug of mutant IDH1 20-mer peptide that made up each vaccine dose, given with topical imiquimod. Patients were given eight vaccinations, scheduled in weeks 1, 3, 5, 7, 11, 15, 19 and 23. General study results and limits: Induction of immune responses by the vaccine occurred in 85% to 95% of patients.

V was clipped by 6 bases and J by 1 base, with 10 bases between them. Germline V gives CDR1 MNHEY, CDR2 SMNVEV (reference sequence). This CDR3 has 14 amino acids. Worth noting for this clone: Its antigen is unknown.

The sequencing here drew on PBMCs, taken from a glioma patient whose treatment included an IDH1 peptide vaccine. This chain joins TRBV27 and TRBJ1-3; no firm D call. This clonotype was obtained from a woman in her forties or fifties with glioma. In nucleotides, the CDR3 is TGTGCCAGCAGAGATAGGGTATCTGGAAACACCATATATTTT. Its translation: CASRDRVSGNTIYF.